This entry lists 7 T cell receptor beta chains sequenced from one sample in a study of metastatic and nonmetastatic thyroid tumors. Each patient went into thyroid surgery without having received any treatment. From the PCR reads, TCRdb re-called clones with MiXCR. The table includes roughly 59,000 clones, around 15% detected once. The specimen was blood. The receptors derive from a male donor with papillary thyroid cancer or a benign thyroid nodule (not recorded which). Some clones in this sample may be carry-over from other donors' samples.

This clone was seen only a few times. This chain joins TRBV6-5 and TRBJ2-7; 8 bases are shared with TRBD2. CDR3 length: 13 residues. V lost 0 bases and J lost 12; bases outside the gene matches: 7. Germline V CDR1 and CDR2: MNHEY, SVGAGI. The CDR3 sequence is CASSYSTGGVTYF. CDR3 nucleotide sequence: TGTGCCAGCAGTTACTCGACGGGGGGGGTCACGTACTTC.

Concerning this clone: A much larger clone is a single base away; this may be a read error. This chain connects TRBV12-3 or TRBV12-4 to TRBJ2-5, with D possibly matching TRBD1 (5 bases). There are 13 residues in the CDR3. V was pared by 5 bases and J by 2 bases, with 9 bases between. The DNA for the CDR3 is TGTGCCAGCAGTCTATACAGGCAAGAGACCCAGTACTTC. Its translation: CASSLYRQETQYF.

This clone was seen repeatedly, ten times or more. This sample also contains other DNA sequences that code for the same CDR3. The chain employs TRBV9 and TRBJ2-5, with TRBD1 identical over 7 bases. The junction had 7 bases not matched to a gene; V was cut back by 3 bases and J by 5 bases. This CDR3 has 14 amino acids. CDR1 is SGDLS, CDR2 YYNGEE, per germline. CDR3 residues: CASSARQGTETQYF. CDR3 nucleotide sequence: TGTGCCAGCAGCGCCCGACAGGGCACGGAGACCCAGTACTTC. Combining the CDR3 with reference TRBV9 and TRBJ2-5 gives the whole variable domain DSGVTQTPKHLITATGQRVTLRCSPRSGDLSVYWYQQSLDQGLQFLIQYYNGEERAKGNILERFSAQQFPDLHSELNLSSLELGDSALYFCASSARQGTETQYFGPGTRLLVL.

This clone was found many times. The chain recombines TRBV20-1 with TRBJ2-5; 8 nucleotides line up with TRBD1. This CDR3 comprises 14 residues. Unmatched junction bases numbered 7, after V lost 6 bases and J lost 1 base. In germline, CDR1 is DFQATT, CDR2 SNEGSKA (reference sequence). The DNA of the CDR3 is TGCAGTGCCGAAAACAGGGGGACCCAAGAGACCCAGTACTTC. As protein: CSAENRGTQETQYF.

This clone was counted at least ten times. The chain joins TRBV12-3 or TRBV12-4 to TRBJ2-5, with 7 bases that match TRBD1. V trimming: 5 bases; J trimming: 4 bases; junction bases outside the gene matches: 10. The CDR3 runs 15 residues. The CDR3 nucleotides are TGTGCCAGCAGTCCTTCGTACAGACAGGGAGAGACCCAGTACTTC. Translated: CASSPSYRQGETQYF.

Concerning this clone: It is likely a read error, because the conserved phenylalanine at the end of the CDR3 is missing. The chain couples TRBV6-5 to TRBJ2-7; the D gene is possibly TRBD1 (7 bases). CDR1 MNHEY and CDR2 SVGAGI come from the germline V gene. CDR3 length: 14 amino acids. DNA of the CDR3: TGTGCCATCAGTTACCGGAGGGACAGCTACGAGCAGTACCTC. Translation gives CAISYRRDSYEQYL.

This clone was counted many times. J is TRBJ1-1 and V is TRBV10-3; D unclear. V was shortened by 7 bases and J by 0 bases, with 9 bases between the two germline ends. The CDR3 loop spans 13 amino acids. The germline V gene encodes CDR1 ENHRY and CDR2 SYGVKD. CDR3 bases: TGTGCCATCAAAACAGATATGAACACTGAAGCTTTCTTT. Its protein is CAIKTDMNTEAFF.